This TCR beta chain derives from a study of CD8 T cells in ankylosing spondylitis. Remarks on this clonotype: Its target is not known.

Overall study findings and caveats: There was a TCR beta motif, made of several highly homologous variants, that appeared characteristic of ankylosing spondylitis blood.

Each CDR3 protein is one row after TCRdb ran MiXCR on the 5' RACE reads. The table lists around 770,000 distinct CDR3 sequences, around 20% of them singletons, with around 19% in the top ten. Material: blood, either unsorted or a sorted T cell fraction (not recorded which). This clonotype originated in a male donor with ankylosing spondylitis.

CDR3 DNA: TGTGCCAGCAGGCCCAGGGGTGGGAAAAAACTGTTTTTT. This sequence encodes CASRPRGGKKLFF. The chain uses TRBV27 and TRBJ1-4, with a weak D call TRBD1 (6 bases). The CDR3 sequence is 13 residues long. Germline loops: CDR1 MNHEY, CDR2 SMNVEV (reference sequence). Trimming stripped 6 bases from V and 9 bases from J, with 14 bases between.